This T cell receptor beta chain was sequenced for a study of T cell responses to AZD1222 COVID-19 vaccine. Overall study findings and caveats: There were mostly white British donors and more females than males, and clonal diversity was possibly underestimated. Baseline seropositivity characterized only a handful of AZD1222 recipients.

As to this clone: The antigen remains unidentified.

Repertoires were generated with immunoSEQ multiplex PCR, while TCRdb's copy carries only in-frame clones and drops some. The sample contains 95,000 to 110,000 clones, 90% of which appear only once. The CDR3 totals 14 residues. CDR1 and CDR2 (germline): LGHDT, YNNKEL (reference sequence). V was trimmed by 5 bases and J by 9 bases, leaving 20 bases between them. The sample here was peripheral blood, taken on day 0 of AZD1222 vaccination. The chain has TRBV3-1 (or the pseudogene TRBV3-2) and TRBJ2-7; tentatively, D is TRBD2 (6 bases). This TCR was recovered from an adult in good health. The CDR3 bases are TGTGCCAGCAGCGCCACGGGGGATGGCTTTGCGCAGTACTTC. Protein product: CASSATGDGFAQYF.